This TCR beta chain appears in the sequencing data of a study of siplizumab effects on memory and regulatory T cells. Findings and limits, study-wide: Many proliferating CD4+ or CD8+ clones remained unclassified. Roughly 75-95% of them could not be assigned either a naive or a memory phenotype. Suppression by proliferating Tregs derived from siplizumab cultures was not verified. Major contributors to the alloresponse seemed to be naive T cells, which also appeared more diverse than memory cells. No more than a minor fraction of alloreactive clones could be traced back to unstimulated subsets.

About this clone itself: Its specificity is unknown.

The length of the CDR3 is 14 residues. The V gene lost 2 bases and the J gene lost 0 bases, with 8 bases spanning the gap. Germline V gene data show CDR1 as GTSNPN and CDR2 as SVGIG (reference sequence). Only in-frame clones appear in the TCRdb table, and some are missing; sequencing was by immunoSEQ multiplex PCR. The sample yields 100,000 or so clones, 85% to 95% seen once. This chain uses TRBV30 with TRBJ2-4, with a weak D call TRBD1 (5 bases). The receptor was derived from a human donor in good health. The sequenced sample was Tregs sorted from blood. CDR3 sequence: CAWSKGLAKNIQYF. The CDR3 DNA follows: TGTGCCTGGAGTAAGGGGCTAGCCAAAAACATTCAGTACTTC.